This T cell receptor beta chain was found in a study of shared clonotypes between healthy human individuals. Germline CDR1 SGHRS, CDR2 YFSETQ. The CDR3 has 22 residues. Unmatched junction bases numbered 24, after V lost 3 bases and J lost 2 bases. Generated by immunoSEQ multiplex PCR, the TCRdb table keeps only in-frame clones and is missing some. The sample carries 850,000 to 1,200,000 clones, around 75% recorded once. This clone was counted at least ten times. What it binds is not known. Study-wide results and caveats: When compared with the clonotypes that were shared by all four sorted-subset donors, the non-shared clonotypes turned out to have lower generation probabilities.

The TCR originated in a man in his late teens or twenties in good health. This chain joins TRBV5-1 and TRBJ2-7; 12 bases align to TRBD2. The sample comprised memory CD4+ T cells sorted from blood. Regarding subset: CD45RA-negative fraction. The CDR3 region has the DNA TGCGCCAGCAGCTACCCCAGACTAGCGGGAGATTCTCAGGTGTGGGGCACCTACGAGCAGTACTTC. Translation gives CASSYPRLAGDSQVWGTYEQYF.